This T cell receptor (beta chain) was identified in a study of cytomegalovirus exposure and HLA in healthy donors. Study-wide results and caveats: Sequencing depth across donors, presence/absence analyses assumed, was roughly uniform. Clonal expansion was found to be greater in HLA-associated TCR beta chains than in equally common others in a later analysis. Previous analysis showed most TCR beta V segments were productive about 87% or about 30% of the time. Most subjects had HLA-A and HLA-B alleles reportedly predicted accurately by TCR beta sequences.

This clone has only a few counts. Its matching antigen is unknown. Germline V gene data show CDR1 as SQVTM and CDR2 as ANQGSEA. This CDR3 is 12 amino acids long. V was clipped by 3 bases and J by 3 bases; unmatched bases: 2. The primer mix had 60 Vbeta and 13 Jbeta primers. The method was immunoSEQ multiplex PCR; TCRdb's version includes in-frame clones alone and lacks a portion of them. The sample lists 150,000 or so clones, roughly 70% seen once, with approximately 3% in the top ten. The receptor was derived from a male donor in good health and CMV-seronegative. Sequenced: PBMCs. V gene TRBV29-1 combines with J gene TRBJ2-7; 7 positions match TRBD2. The CDR3 DNA follows: TGCAGCGTTGAGGCGGGAGTCTACGAGCAGTACTTC. It codes for CSVEAGVYEQYF.